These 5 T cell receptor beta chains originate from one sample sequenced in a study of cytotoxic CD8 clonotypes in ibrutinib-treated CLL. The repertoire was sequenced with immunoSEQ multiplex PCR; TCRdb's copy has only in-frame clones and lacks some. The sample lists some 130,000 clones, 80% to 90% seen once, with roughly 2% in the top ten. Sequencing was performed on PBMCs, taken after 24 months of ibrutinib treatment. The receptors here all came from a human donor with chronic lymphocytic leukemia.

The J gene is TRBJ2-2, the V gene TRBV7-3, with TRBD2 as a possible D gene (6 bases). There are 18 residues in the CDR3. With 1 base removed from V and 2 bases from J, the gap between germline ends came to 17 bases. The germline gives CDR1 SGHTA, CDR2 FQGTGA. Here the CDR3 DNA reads TGTGCCAGCAGCTTAAGGAACGCTGGGGGGATAAACACCGGGGAGCTGTTTTTT. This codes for CASSLRNAGGINTGELFF.

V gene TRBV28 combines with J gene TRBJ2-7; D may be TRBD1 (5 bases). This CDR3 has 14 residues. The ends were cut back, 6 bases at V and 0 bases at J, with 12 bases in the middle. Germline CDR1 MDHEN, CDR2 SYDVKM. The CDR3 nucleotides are TGTGCCAGCAGCAGGGTTCCCGACTCCTACGAGCAGTACTTC. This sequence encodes CASSRVPDSYEQYF.

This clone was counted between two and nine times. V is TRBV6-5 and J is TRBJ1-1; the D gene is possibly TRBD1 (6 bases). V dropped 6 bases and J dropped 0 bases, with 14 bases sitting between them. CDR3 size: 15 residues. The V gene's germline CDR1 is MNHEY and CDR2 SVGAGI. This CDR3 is CASRREQGMNTEAFF. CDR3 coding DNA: TGTGCCAGCAGGAGAGAACAGGGTATGAACACTGAAGCTTTCTTT.

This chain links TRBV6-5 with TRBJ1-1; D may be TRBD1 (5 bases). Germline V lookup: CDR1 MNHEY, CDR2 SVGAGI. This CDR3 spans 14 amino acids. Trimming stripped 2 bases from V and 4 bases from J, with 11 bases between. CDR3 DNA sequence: TGTGCCAGCAGTTACAGGGGAGGGTTCACTGAAGCTTTCTTT. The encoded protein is CASSYRGGFTEAFF.

CDR3 sequence: CASSLGTSGSGLGEQYF. In DNA form, the CDR3 reads TGTGCCAGCAGCTTGGGGACTAGCGGGAGTGGCCTTGGCGAGCAGTACTTC. The chain has TRBV5-4 and TRBJ2-7; 13 bases agree with TRBD2. This CDR3 has 17 residues. Losses at the gene ends were 0 bases for V and 6 bases for J; bases not matched to a gene: 9. Germline V gives CDR1 SGHNT, CDR2 YYREEE (reference sequence).